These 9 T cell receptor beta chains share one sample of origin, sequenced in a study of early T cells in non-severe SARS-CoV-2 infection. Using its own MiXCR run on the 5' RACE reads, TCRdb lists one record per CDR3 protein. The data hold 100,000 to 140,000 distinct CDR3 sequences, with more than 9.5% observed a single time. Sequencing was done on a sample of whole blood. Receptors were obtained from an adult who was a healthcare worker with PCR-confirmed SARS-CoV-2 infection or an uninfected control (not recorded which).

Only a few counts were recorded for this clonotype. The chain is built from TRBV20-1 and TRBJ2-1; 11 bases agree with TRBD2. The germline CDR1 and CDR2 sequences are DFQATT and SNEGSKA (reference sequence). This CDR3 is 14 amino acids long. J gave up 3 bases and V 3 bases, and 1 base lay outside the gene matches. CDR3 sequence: CSARTSGDYNEQFF. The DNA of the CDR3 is TGCAGTGCTAGGACTAGCGGGGACTACAATGAGCAGTTCTTC.

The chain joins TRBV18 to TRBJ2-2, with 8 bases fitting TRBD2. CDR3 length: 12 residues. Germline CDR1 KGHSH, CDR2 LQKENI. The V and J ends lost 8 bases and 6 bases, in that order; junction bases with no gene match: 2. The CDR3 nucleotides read TGTGCCAGCACGACTAGCGCCGGGGAGCTGTTTTTT. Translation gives CASTTSAGELFF.

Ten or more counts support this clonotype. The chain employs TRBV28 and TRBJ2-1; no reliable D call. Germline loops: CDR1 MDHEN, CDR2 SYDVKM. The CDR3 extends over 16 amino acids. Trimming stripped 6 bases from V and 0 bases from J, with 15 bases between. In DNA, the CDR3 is TGTGCCAGCAGCACTGTCGGGTCCAGCTCCTACAATGAGCAGTTCTTC. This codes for CASSTVGSSSYNEQFF.

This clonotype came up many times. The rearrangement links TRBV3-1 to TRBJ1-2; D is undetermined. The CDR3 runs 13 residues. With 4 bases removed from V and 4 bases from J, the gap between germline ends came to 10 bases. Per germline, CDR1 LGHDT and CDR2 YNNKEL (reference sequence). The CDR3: CASSPRPSYGYTF. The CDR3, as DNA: TGTGCCAGCAGCCCGAGGCCCTCCTATGGCTACACCTTC.

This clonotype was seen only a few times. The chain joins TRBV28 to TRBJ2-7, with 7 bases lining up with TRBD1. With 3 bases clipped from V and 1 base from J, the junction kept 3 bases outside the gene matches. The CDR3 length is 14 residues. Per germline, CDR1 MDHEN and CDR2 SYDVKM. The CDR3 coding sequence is TGTGCCAGCAGTTTCGGGACAGCTTCCTACGAGCAGTACTTC. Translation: CASSFGTASYEQYF. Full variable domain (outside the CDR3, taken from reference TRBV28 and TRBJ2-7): DVKVTQSSRYLVKRTGEKVFLECVQDMDHENMFWYRQDPGLGLRLIYFSYDVKMKEKGDIPEGYSVSREKKERFSLILESASTNQTSMYLCASSFGTASYEQYFGPGTRLTVT.

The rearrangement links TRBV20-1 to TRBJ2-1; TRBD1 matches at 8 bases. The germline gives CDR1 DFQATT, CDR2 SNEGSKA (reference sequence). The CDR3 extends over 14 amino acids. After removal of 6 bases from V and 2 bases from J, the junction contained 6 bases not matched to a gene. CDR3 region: CSASDRVTYNEQFF. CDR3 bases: TGCAGTGCCTCGGACAGGGTGACCTACAATGAGCAGTTCTTC.

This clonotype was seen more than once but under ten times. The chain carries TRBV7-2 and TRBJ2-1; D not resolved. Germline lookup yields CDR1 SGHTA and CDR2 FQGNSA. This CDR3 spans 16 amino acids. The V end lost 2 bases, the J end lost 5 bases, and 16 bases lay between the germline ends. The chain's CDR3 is CASSLLSARRNNEQFF. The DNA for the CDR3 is TGTGCCAGCAGCTTACTATCCGCTCGGAGAAACAATGAGCAGTTCTTC.

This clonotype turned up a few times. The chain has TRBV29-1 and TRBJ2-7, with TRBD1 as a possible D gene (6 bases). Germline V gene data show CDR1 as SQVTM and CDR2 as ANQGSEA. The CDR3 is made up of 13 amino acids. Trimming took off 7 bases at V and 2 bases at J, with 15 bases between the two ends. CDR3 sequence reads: CSAKTGRAYEQYF. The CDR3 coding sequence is TGCAGCGCCAAGACAGGACGCGCCTACGAGCAGTACTTC.

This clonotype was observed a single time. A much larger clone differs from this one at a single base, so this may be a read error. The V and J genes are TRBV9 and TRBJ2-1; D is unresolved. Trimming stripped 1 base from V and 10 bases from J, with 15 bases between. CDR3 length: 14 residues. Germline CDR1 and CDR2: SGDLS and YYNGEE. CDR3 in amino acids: CASSVSNEAGEQFF. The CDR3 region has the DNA TGTGCCAGCAGCGTATCAAACGAAGCCGGGGAGCAGTTCTTC.